What follows describes a single T cell receptor (beta chain). The antigen is undetermined. With V trimmed by 0 bases and J by 5 bases, 7 bases remained unmatched. CDR3 length: 15 residues. Germline V lookup: CDR1 GTSNPN, CDR2 SVGIG (reference sequence). This sample stems from a study of cytomegalovirus exposure and HLA in healthy donors. Study findings and constraints: As confirmed in vitro, a few CMV-associated chains were specific for CMV antigens.

PCR amplification relied on 60 Vbeta primers (plus 13 Jbeta primers). The table came from immunoSEQ multiplex PCR; TCRdb's copy has only in-frame clones and leaves some out. The top ten hold 0.2% to 0.3% of the sample, which has some 180,000 clones, over 75% seen once. The sequenced sample consisted of PBMCs. The receptor comes from a girl less than two years old in good health and CMV-seronegative. The genes are TRBV30 and TRBJ1-2, with 9 bases that match TRBD1. The CDR3 spells CAWSVGTGKTYGYTF. The CDR3 region has the DNA TGTGCCTGGAGTGTAGGGACAGGGAAGACGTATGGCTACACCTTC.